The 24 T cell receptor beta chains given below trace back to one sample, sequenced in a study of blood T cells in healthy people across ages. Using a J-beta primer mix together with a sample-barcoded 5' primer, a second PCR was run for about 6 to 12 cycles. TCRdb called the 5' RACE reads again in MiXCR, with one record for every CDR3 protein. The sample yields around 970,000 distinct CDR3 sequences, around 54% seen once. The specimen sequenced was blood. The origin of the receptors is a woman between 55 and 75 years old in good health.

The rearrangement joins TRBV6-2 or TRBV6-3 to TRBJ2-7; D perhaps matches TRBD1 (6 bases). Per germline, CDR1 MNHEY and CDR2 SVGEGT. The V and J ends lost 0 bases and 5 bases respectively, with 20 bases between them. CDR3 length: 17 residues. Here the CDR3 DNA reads TGTGCCAGCAGTTACTCGATCGTTAGGGGGTTATCCCACGAGCAGTACTTC. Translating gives CASSYSIVRGLSHEQYF.

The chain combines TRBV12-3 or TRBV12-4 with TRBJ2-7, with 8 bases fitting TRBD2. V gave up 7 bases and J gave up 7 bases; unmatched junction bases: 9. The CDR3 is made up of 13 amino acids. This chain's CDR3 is CASTRTGGEEQYF. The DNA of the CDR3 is TGTGCCAGCACTCGGACCGGGGGGGAGGAGCAGTACTTC.

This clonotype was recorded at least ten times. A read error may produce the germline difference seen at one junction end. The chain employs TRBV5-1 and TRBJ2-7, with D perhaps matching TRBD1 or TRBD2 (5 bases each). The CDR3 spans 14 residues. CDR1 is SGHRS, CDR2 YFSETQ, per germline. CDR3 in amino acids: CASSLGTVSYEQYF. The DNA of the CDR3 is TGTGCCAGCAGCTTAGGGACGGTTTCTTACGAGCAGTACTTC.

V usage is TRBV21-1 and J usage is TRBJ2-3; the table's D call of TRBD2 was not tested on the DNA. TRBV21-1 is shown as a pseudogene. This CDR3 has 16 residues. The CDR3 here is CASSKEEREGTDTQYF. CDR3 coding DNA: TGTGCCAGCAGCAAAGAAGAGCGGGAGGGCACAGATACGCAGTATTTT.

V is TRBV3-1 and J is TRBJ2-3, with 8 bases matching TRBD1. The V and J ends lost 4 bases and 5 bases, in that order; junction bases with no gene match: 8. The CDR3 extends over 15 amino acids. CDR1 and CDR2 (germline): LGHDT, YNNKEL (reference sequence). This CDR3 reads CASSLLQGVGDTQYF. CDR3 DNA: TGTGCCAGCAGCCTCTTACAGGGGGTTGGAGATACGCAGTATTTT.

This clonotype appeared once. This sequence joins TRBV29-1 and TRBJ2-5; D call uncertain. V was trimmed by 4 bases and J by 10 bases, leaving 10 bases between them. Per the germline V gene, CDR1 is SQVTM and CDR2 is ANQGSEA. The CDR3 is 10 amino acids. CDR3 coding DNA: TGCAGCGTTGGTGGTGGGGACCAGTACTTC. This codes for CSVGGGDQYF.

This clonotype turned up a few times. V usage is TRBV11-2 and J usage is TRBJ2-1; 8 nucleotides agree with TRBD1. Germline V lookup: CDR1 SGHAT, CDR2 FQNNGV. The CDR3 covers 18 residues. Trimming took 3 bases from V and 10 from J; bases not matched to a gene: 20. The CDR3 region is CASSLKSSGTGVTMEQFF. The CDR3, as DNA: TGTGCCAGCAGCTTGAAATCCTCCGGGACAGGAGTTACAATGGAGCAGTTCTTC.

CDR3 bases: TGCAGTGCTACTCCATGGGGCACAGATACGCAGTATTTT. This translates into CSATPWGTDTQYF. The chain joins TRBV20-1 to TRBJ2-3; no clear D gene. The CDR3 is 13 amino acids. Germline values: CDR1 DFQATT, CDR2 SNEGSKA (reference sequence). V was trimmed by 4 bases and J by 1 base, leaving 9 bases between them.

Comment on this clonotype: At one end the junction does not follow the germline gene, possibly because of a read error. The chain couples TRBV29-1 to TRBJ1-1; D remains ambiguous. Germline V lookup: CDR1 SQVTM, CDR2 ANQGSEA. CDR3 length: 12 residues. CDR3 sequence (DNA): TGCAGCGTCGAAGGGTCTGGCACTGAAGCTTTCTTT. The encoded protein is CSVEGSGTEAFF.

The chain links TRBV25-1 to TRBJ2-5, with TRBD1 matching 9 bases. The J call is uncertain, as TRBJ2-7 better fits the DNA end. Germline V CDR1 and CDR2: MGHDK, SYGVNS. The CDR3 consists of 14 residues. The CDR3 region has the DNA TGTGCCAGCAGTGGCCGGGACAGGGTGCACGAGCAGTACTTC. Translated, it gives CASSGRDRVHEQYF.

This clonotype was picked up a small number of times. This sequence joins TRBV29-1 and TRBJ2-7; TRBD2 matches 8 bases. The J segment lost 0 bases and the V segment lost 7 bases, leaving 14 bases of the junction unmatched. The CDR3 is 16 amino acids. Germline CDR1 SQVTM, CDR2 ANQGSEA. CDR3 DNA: TGCAGCGCCCTAGGTGTGACTAGCGATTCCTCCTACGAGCAGTACTTC. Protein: CSALGVTSDSSYEQYF.

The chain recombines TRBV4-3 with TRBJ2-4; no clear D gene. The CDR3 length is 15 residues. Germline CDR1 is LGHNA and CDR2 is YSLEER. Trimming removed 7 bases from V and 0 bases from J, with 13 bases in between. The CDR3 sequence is CASNHSPLAKNIQYF. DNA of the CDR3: TGCGCCAGCAACCACAGCCCACTAGCCAAAAACATTCAGTACTTC.

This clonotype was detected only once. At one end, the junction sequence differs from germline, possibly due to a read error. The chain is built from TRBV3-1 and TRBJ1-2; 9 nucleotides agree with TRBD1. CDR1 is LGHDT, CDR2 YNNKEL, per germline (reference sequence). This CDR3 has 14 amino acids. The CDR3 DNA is TGTGCCGGCAGCCAAGATTTGGGACAGGGAGTTATCACCTTC. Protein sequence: CAGSQDLGQGVITF.

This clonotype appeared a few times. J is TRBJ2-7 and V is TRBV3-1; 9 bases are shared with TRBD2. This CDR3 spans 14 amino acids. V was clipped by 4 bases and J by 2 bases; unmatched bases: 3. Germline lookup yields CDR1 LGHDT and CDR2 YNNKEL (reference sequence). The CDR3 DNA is TGTGCCAGCAGCCCTAGCGGGACCACCTACGAGCAGTACTTC. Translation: CASSPSGTTYEQYF.

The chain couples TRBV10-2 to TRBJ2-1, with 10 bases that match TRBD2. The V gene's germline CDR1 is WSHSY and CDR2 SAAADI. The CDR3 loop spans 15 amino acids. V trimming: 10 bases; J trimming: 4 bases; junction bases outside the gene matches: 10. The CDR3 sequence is CAIPGLARIYNEQFF. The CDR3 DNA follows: TGCGCCATCCCGGGACTAGCGCGAATTTACAATGAGCAGTTCTTC.

CDR3 sequence (DNA): TGTGCCAGCAGCTCCGATGACATCAGGGGGCCAGGGGCCAACGTCCTGACTTTC. It codes for CASSSDDIRGPGANVLTF. The V and J genes are TRBV11-2 and TRBJ2-6; TRBD1 aligns across 8 bases. The CDR3 sequence is 18 residues long. CDR1 is SGHAT and CDR2 is FQNNGV in the germline V gene. Trimming removed 4 bases from V and 4 bases from J; junction bases left unmatched: 12. The full variable domain, with the rest looked up from reference TRBV11-2 and TRBJ2-6, is EAGVAQSPRYKIIEKRQSVAFWCNPISGHATLYWYQQILGQGPKLLIQFQNNGVVDDSQLPKDRFSAERLKGVDSTLKIQPAKLEDSAVYLCASSSDDIRGPGANVLTFGAGSRLTVL.

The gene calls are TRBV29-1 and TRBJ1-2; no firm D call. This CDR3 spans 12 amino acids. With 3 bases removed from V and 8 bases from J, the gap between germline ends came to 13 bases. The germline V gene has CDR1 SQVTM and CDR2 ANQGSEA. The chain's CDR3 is CSVDSFIEGYTF. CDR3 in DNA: TGCAGCGTTGACAGTTTTATTGAGGGCTACACCTTC.

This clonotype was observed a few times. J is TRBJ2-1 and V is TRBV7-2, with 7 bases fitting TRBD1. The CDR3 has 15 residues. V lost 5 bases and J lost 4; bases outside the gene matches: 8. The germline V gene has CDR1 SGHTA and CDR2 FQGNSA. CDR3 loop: CASSPPAGGYNEQFF. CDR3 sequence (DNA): TGTGCCAGCAGCCCGCCTGCAGGGGGTTACAATGAGCAGTTCTTC.

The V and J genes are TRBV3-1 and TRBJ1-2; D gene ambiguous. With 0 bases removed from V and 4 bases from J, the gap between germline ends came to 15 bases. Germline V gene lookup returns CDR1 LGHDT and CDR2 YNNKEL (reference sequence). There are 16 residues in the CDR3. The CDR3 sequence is CASSQDSRTPFYGYTF. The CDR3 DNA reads TGTGCCAGCAGCCAAGATTCGAGGACGCCCTTCTATGGCTACACCTTC.

CDR3 protein: CASSFTSGITPYEQYF. The CDR3 nucleotides read TGTGCCAGCAGTTTCACTAGCGGGATTACCCCCTACGAGCAGTACTTC. The chain recombines TRBV28 with TRBJ2-4; the match to TRBD2 covers 10 bases. The J call may be in error: the DNA end matches TRBJ2-7 better. Germline-derived CDR1 and CDR2 are MDHEN and SYDVKM. This CDR3 has 16 amino acids.

CDR3 in amino acids: CASSSPGAGSYNEQFF. CDR3 bases: TGTGCCAGCAGTTCCCCGGGTGCCGGCTCCTACAATGAGCAGTTCTTC. V and J are TRBV28 and TRBJ2-1; D is ambiguous. Per the germline V gene, CDR1 is MDHEN and CDR2 is SYDVKM. V was clipped by 4 bases and J by 0 bases, with 13 bases between them. This CDR3 region has 16 residues.

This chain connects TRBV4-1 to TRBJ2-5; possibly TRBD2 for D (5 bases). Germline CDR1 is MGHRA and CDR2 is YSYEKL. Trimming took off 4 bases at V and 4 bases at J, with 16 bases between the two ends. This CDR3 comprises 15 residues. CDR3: CASSLRTRPRETQYF. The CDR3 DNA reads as TGCGCCAGCAGCCTAAGGACTCGACCTCGAGAGACCCAGTACTTC.

The CDR3 bases are TGTGCCAGCAGCTTTACAGGGTCTGGCTACACCTTC. Translated: CASSFTGSGYTF. The chain couples TRBV5-5 to TRBJ1-2, with D possibly being TRBD1 (6 bases). Germline V gives CDR1 SGHKS, CDR2 YYEKEE (reference sequence). The CDR3 is 12 amino acids. V gave up 2 bases and J gave up 7 bases, with 9 bases separating them. Full variable domain (outside the CDR3, taken from reference TRBV5-5 and TRBJ1-2): DAGVTQSPTHLIKTRGQQVTLRCSPISGHKSVSWYQQVLGQGPQFIFQYYEKEERGRGNFPDRFSARQFPNYSSELNVNALLLGDSALYLCASSFTGSGYTFGSGTRLTVV.

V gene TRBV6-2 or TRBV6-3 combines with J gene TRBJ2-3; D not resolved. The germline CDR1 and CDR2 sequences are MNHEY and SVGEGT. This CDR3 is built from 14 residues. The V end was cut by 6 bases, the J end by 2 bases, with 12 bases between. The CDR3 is CASRDEGFTDTQYF. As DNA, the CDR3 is TGTGCCAGCAGGGACGAAGGGTTCACAGATACGCAGTATTTT.